One sample yielded the 12 T cell receptor beta chains listed below, sequenced in a study of CXCR3-negative and CXCR3-positive naive CD8 T cells. The libraries of TRB cDNA were constructed through 5' RACE using UMI labels. Using the 5' RACE reads, TCRdb records one entry per CDR3 protein without DNA. The sample table includes tens of thousands of distinct CDR3 sequences. Sequencing was carried out using memory CD8+ T cells from blood. These receptor sequences come from a human donor in good health. Some clones in this sample may be carry-over from other donors' samples.

The chain uses TRBV29-1 and TRBJ2-3; no DNA is available, so the TRBD2 call from TCRdb remains unchecked. The CDR3 covers 15 residues. Looked up from germline, CDR1 is SQVTM and CDR2 is ANQGSEA. The CDR3: CSVYPGLNGVDTQYF.

The chain has TRBV2 and TRBJ2-7. The V gene's germline CDR1 is SNHLY and CDR2 FYNNEI. CDR3 length equals 14 residues. CDR3 sequence: CASSEDYMGYEQYF.

The rearrangement links TRBV28 to TRBJ2-2; the D call of TRBD1 rests on TCRdb alone, since no DNA is present to check it. Germline V gene data show CDR1 as MDHEN and CDR2 as SYDVKM. This CDR3 contains 13 residues. Here the CDR3 reads CASSLAGVGELFF.

The rearrangement joins TRBV29-1 to TRBJ2-7. Germline CDR1 and CDR2: SQVTM and ANQGSEA. This CDR3 comprises 15 residues. The CDR3 spells CSVYVLDKGPYEQYF.

This chain uses TRBV11-2 with TRBJ2-1; the D call from TCRdb, TRBD1, cannot be confirmed without DNA. This CDR3 has 16 amino acids. Germline V gene data show CDR1 as SGHAT and CDR2 as FQNNGV. The CDR3 protein is CASSQGTGGGRNEQFF.

The CDR3 region is CASRGSEGHSNQPQHF. This chain links TRBV25-1 with TRBJ1-5. The CDR3 is 16 residues long. Germline V gene sequence: CDR1 MGHDK, CDR2 SYGVNS.

The CDR3 sequence: CASSGQGANTEAFF. V and J are TRBV9 and TRBJ1-1; TCRdb outputs TRBD1, but without DNA this stays unchecked. CDR1 and CDR2 (germline): SGDLS, YYNGEE. This CDR3 contains 14 residues.

The gene calls are TRBV11-2 and TRBJ2-1; TCRdb returns TRBD1, unconfirmable since there is no DNA. The germline CDR1 and CDR2 sequences are SGHAT and FQNNGV. The CDR3 extends over 15 amino acids. The CDR3 reads CASSLGQGSHNEQFF.

This sequence joins TRBV7-2 and TRBJ2-2; TCRdb calls TRBD1, which cannot be checked without DNA. This CDR3 contains 16 residues. Germline-derived CDR1 and CDR2 are SGHTA and FQGNSA. The chain's CDR3 is CASSLGAGNAGGELFF.

The genes are TRBV7-2 and TRBJ2-7; the D gene TCRdb calls, TRBD2, cannot be checked with no DNA. CDR3 size: 15 residues. The germline V gene has CDR1 SGHTA and CDR2 FQGNSA. The CDR3 here is CASSPRLAGPYEQYF.

The chain couples TRBV28 to TRBJ2-1; the D gene TCRdb calls, TRBD1, cannot be checked with no DNA. The germline V gene has CDR1 MDHEN and CDR2 SYDVKM. This CDR3 has 13 amino acids. The CDR3 is CASSQELGDEQFF.

This chain connects TRBV19 to TRBJ2-2; the D call of TRBD2 rests on TCRdb alone, since no DNA is present to check it. CDR1 LNHDA and CDR2 SQIVND come from the germline V gene (reference sequence). The CDR3 has 18 residues. The CDR3 is CASSPAGRGTNTDGELFF.